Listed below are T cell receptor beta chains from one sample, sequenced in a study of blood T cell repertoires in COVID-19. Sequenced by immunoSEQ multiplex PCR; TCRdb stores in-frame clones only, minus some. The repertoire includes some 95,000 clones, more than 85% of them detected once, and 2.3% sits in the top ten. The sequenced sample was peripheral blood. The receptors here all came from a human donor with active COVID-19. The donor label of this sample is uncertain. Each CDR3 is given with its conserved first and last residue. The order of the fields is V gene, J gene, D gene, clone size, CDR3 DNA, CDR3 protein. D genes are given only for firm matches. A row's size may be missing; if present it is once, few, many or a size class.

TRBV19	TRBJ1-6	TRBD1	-	TGTGCCAGTAGTCCCCGGGACAGGGAAGATTCACCCCTCCACTTT	CASSPRDREDSPLHF
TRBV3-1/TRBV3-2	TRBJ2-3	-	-	TGTGCCAGCAGCCACAGCGCCCACACAGATACGCAGTATTTT	CASSHSAHTDTQYF
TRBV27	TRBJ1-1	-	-	TGTGCCAGCAGTTTATCGTTCCAGGGCGGTGAAGCTTTCTTT	CASSLSFQGGEAFF
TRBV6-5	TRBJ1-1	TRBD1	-	TGTGCCAGCAGCCCCCCGGGACAGGAGAACACTGAAGCTTTCTTT	CASSPPGQENTEAFF
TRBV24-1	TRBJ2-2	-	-	TGTGCCACCTCGGGGATCGCGAACACCGGGGAGCTGTTTTTT	CATSGIANTGELFF
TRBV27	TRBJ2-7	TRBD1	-	TGTGCCAGCAGTTTGCTTCGCCCTTTGACAGGGACGATACTCTCCTACGAGCAGTACTTC	CASSLLRPLTGTILSYEQYF
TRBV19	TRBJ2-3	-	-	TGTGCCAGTAGTCCCTCCTGGCAGGTGACGGAAAGGGATACGCAGTATTTT	CASSPSWQVTERDTQYF
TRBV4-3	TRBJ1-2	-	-	TGCGCCAGCAGCCAAGATCAGGACGGACTCTATGGCTACACCTTC	CASSQDQDGLYGYTF
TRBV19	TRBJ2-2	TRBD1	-	TGTGCCAGTAGGAGACCGGGACAGGGGATGACCGGGGAGCTGTTTTTT	CASRRPGQGMTGELFF
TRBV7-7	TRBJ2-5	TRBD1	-	TGTGCTAGCAGCCCAAAGGACAGGGGATGGGAGACCCAGTACTTC	CASSPKDRGWETQYF
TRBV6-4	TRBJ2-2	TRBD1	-	TGTGCCAGCAGTCAGGGGGCCGACACCGGGGAGCTGTTTTTT	CASSQGADTGELFF
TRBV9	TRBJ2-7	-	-	TGTGCCAGCAGCGTCCAGGGATCCTACGAGCAGTACTTC	CASSVQGSYEQYF
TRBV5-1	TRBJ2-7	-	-	TGCGCCAGCAGAAACGGCGGGGCTGGGGTTTACGAGCAGTACTTC	CASRNGGAGVYEQYF
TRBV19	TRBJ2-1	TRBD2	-	TGTGCCAGTAGTGCGACTAGCGGGGGCCTCTACAATGAGCAGTTCTTC	CASSATSGGLYNEQFF
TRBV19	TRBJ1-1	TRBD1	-	TGTGCCAGCCAGGGACAGGGGATCGGTAACTTAATGAACACTGAAGCTTTCTTT	CASQGQGIGNLMNTEAFF
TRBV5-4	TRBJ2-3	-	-	TGTGCCAGCAGCTTTTCAAAAAATACGCAGTATTTT	CASSFSKNTQYF
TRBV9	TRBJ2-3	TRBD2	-	TGTGCCAGCAGCGTAGGCGGACTAGCGGGGCCCACAGATACGCAGTATTTT	CASSVGGLAGPTDTQYF
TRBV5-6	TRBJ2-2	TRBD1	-	TGTGCCAGCAGTACCGGGACAGACAACACCGGGGAGCTGTTTTTT	CASSTGTDNTGELFF
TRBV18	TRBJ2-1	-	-	TGTGCCAGCTCGCAAGTCGGTGAACGTTACAATGAGCAGTTCTTC	CASSQVGERYNEQFF
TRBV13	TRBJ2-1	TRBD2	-	TGTGCCAGCAGCATGACGGGGGGGATTTACAATGAGCAGTTCTTC	CASSMTGGIYNEQFF
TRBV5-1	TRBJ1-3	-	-	TGCGCCAGCAGCTTCAACACGCGCGGGGACACCATATATTTT	CASSFNTRGDTIYF
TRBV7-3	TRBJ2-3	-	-	TGTGCCAGCAATACTGGGAGAGGGGGAATCACAGATACGCAGTATTTT	CASNTGRGGITDTQYF
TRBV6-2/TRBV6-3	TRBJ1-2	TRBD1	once	TGTGCCAGCAGTTACTCTTTGCCAGGGGGCCCTGGCTACACCTTC	CASSYSLPGGPGYTF
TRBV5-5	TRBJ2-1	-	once	TGTGCCAGCAGCTTGGGAGGGCGGGGAGGCAATGAGCAGTTCTTC	CASSLGGRGGNEQFF
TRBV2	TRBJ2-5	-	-	TGTGCCAGTGGGCCAGAGACCCAGTACTTC	CASGPETQYF
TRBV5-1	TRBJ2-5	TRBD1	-	TGCGCCAGCAGCTACAGGGGAATGGAGACCCAGTACTTC	CASSYRGMETQYF
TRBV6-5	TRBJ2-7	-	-	TGTGCCAGCAGCCCCAGACAGACCCCCTACGAGCAGTACTTC	CASSPRQTPYEQYF
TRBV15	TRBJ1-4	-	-	TGTGCCACCAGCAGAGTAGCGGGATTTAATGAAAAACTGTTTTTT	CATSRVAGFNEKLFF
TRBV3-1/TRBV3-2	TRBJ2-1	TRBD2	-	TGTGCCAGCAGCCCGGGGGCGGGGGGGAGCTCCTACAATGAGCAGTTCTTC	CASSPGAGGSSYNEQFF
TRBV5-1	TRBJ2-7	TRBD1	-	TGCGCCAGCAGCTCGAGGGGGCCCGACTACGAGCAGTACTTC	CASSSRGPDYEQYF
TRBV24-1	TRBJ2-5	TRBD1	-	TGTGCCACCAGTATTACAGGGGCCCCCGGGGCCCAGTACTTC	CATSITGAPGAQYF
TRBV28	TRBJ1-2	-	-	TGTGCCAGCACCCTTCGTGAGGGGGTAAGATTCTATGGCTACACCTTC	CASTLREGVRFYGYTF
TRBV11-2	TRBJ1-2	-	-	TGTGCCAGCAGCCCAGAGGGTTTGGATAGCATTGGCTACACCTTC	CASSPEGLDSIGYTF
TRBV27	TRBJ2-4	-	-	TGTGCCAGCAGTTTTGGGCAGAAAAACATTCAGTACTTC	CASSFGQKNIQYF
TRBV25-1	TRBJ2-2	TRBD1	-	TGTGCCAGCAGTTTCAGGGGGAGCACCGGGGAGCTGTTTTTT	CASSFRGSTGELFF
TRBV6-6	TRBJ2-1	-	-	TGTGCCAGCAGTTACTCGGAGGGCAGCTCCTACAATGAGCAGTTCTTC	CASSYSEGSSYNEQFF
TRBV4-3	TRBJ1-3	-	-	TGCGCCAGCAGCCAAGCGACTCCCACTAGCTTCTCTGGAAACACCATATATTTT	CASSQATPTSFSGNTIYF
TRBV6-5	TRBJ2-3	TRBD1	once	TGTGCCAGCAGTTACACCGCAGGGGGCAGGCGAGATACGCAGTATTTT	CASSYTAGGRRDTQYF
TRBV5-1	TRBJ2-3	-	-	TGCGCCAGCAGCTTGGCGTCTAGGCAGACAGATACGCAGTATTTT	CASSLASRQTDTQYF
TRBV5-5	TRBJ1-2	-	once	TGTGCCAGCAGCTTGGCCGAACAGGGAAGATATGGCTACACCTTC	CASSLAEQGRYGYTF